This TCR beta chain comes out of a study of blood T cell repertoires in COVID-19. TCRdb's copy holds only in-frame clones and misses some; the assay was immunoSEQ multiplex PCR. This repertoire shows 130,000 to 150,000 clones, 70% to 85% found once; its top ten account for approximately 9.5%. V was shortened by 1 base and J by 5 bases, with 12 bases between the two germline ends. The CDR3 contains 15 residues. Germline V gene lookup returns CDR1 KGHDR and CDR2 SFDVKD. The sequencing sample was made of peripheral blood. This clonotype originated in a woman of 80 years or more in a cohort sampled during active or convalescent COVID-19. V usage is TRBV24-1 and J usage is TRBJ2-3; D is possibly TRBD2 (5 bases). The CDR3 is CATSDFRESGDTQYF. The CDR3, as DNA: TGTGCCACCAGTGATTTTAGGGAGTCAGGAGATACGCAGTATTTT.